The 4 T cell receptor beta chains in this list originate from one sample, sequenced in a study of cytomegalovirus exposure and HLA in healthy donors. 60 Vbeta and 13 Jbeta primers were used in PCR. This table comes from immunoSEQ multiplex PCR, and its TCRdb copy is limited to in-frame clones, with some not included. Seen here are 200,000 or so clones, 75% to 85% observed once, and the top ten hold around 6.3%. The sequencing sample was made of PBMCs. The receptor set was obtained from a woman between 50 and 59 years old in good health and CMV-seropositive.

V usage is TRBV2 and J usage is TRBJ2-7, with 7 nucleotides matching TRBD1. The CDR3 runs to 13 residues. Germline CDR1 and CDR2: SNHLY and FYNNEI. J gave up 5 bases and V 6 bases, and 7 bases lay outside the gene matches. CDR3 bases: TGTGCCAGCAGGGCGACAGGGAAAGACGAGCAGTACTTC. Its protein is CASRATGKDEQYF.

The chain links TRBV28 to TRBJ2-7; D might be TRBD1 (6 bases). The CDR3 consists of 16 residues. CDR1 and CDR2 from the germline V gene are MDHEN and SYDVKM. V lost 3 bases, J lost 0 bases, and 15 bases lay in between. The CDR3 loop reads CASSFLGQMSSYEQYF. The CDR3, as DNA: TGTGCCAGCAGTTTCTTGGGACAAATGAGCTCCTACGAGCAGTACTTC.

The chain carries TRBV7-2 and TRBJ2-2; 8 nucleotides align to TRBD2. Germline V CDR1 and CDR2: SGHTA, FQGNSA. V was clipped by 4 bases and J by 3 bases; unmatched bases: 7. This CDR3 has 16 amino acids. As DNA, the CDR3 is TGTGCCAGCAGCTCCTATCTAGCGGGCTACACCGGGGAGCTGTTTTTT. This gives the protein CASSSYLAGYTGELFF.

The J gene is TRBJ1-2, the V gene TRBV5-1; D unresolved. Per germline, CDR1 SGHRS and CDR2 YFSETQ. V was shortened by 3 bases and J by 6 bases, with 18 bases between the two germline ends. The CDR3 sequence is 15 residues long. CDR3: CASSSTATPLDGYTF. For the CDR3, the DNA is TGCGCCAGCAGCTCTACTGCGACACCCCTGGATGGCTACACCTTC.